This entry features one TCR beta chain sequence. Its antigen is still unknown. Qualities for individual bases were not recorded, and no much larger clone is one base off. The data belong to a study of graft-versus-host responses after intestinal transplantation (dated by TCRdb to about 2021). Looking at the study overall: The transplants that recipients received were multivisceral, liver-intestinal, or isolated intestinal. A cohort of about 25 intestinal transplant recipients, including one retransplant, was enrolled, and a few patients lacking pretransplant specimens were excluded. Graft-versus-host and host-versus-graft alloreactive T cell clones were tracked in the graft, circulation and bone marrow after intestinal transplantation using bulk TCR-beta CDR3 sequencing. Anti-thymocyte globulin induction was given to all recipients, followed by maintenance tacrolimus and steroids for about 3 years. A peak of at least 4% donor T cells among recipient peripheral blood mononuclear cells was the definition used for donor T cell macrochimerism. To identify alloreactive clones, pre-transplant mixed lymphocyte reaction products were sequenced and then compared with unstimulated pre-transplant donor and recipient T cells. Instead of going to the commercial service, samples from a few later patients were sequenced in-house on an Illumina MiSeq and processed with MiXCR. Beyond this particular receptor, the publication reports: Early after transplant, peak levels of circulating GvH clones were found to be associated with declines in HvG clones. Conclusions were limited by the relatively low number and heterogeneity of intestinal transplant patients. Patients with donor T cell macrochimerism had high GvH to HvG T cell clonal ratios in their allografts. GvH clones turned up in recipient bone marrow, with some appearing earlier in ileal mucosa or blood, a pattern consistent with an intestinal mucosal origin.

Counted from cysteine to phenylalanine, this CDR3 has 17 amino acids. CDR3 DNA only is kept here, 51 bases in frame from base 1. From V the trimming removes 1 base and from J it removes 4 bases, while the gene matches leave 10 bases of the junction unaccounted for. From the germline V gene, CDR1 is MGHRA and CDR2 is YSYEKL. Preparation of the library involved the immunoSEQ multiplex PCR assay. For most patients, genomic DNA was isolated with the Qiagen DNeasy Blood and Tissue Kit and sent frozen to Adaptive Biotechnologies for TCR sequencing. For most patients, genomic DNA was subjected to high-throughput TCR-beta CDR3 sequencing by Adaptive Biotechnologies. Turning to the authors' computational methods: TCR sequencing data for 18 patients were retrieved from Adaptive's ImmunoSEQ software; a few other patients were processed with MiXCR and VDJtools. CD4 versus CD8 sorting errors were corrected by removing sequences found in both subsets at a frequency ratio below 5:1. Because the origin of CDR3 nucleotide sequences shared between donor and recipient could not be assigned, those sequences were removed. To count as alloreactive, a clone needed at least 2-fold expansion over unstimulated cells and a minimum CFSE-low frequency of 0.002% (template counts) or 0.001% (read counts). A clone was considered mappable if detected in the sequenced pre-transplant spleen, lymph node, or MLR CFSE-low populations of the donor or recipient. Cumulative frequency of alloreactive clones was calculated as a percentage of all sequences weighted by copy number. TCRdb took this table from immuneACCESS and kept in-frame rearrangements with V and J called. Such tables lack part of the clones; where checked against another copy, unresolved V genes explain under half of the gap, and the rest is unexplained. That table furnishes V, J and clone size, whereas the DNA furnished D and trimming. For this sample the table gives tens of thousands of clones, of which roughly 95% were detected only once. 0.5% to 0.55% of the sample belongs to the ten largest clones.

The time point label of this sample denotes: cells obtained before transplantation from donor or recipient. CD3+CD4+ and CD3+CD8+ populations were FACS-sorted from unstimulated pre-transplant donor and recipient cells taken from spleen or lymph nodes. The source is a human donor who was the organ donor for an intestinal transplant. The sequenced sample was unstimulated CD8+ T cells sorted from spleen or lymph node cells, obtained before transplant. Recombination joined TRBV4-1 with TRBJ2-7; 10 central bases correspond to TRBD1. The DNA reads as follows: TGCGCCAGCAGCCAAGTCCTGAGACAGGGGGCTGAGTACGAGCAGTACTTC. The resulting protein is CASSQVLRQGAEYEQYF.